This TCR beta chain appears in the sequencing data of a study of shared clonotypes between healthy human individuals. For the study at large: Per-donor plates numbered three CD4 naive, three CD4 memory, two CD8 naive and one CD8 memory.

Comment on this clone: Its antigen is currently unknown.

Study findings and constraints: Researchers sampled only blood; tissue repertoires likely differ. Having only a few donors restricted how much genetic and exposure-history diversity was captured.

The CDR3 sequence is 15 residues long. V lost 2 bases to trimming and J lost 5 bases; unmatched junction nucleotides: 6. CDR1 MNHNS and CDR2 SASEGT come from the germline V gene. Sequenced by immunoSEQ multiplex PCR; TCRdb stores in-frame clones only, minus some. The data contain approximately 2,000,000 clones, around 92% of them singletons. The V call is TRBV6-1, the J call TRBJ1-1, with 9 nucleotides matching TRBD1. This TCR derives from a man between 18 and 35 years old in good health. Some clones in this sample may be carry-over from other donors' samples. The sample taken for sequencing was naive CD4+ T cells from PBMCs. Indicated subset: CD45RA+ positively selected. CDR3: CASSEMGTGWTEAFF. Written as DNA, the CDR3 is TGTGCCAGCAGTGAAATGGGGACAGGGTGGACTGAAGCTTTCTTT.